The clone carrying this T cell receptor beta chain appeared many times. What it binds is not known. Arm-PCR of CDR3 regions with iRepertoire HTBI primers generated TCR beta libraries. The authors' processing: Samples revealed 60 to 70 TRBV and some 15 TRBJ segments. TCRdb re-called the multiplex PCR reads with MiXCR, one entry per CDR3 protein. TCRdb's processing, not the study's, gives the V and J calls here. The sample has over 250,000 distinct CDR3 sequences, more than 20% seen once. These data originate in a study of regulatory T cells in long-lasting Graves disease. The wider study: The definition of persistent Graves' disease was over 5 years of antithyroid drugs with positive TSH receptor antibodies. Whole-study findings and limits: It was in persistent disease that TRBV28, TRBJ1-2 and TRBJ2-5 were favored. Among persistent patients, a larger number of public clonotypes were shared (around 2,700) than among newly diagnosed patients (roughly 1,000).

The ends lost 7 bases at V and 5 bases at J; junction bases unmatched: 10. Germline-derived CDR1 and CDR2 are MDHEN and SYDVKM. This CDR3 region has 14 residues. As for time point: persistent/refractory GD, antithyroid drugs over 5 years with positive TRAb. RNA from PBMCs was the source of the TCR library. This receptor was taken from a female donor with Graves disease. V is TRBV28 and J is TRBJ2-5, with 7 bases fitting TRBD2. This specimen was peripheral blood mononuclear cells (PBMCs), taken when the disease was refractory, from a patient treated with antithyroid drugs. The CDR3, as DNA: TGTGCCAGCACCTCCGGCGGGAGTGGGGAGACCCAGTACTTC. Its translation is CASTSGGSGETQYF.